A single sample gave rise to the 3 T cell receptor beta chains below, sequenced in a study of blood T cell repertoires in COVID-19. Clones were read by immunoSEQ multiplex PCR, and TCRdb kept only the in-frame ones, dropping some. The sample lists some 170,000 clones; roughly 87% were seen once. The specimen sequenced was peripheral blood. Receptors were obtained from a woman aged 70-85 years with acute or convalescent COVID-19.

This CDR3 is CAIAVGGGFEETQYF. The CDR3 DNA reads as TGTGCCATCGCGGTTGGCGGGGGGTTCGAAGAGACCCAGTACTTC. The chain carries TRBV10-3 and TRBJ2-5, with 8 positions matching TRBD2. After removal of 8 bases from V and 3 bases from J, the junction contained 11 bases not matched to a gene. CDR1 and CDR2 from the germline V gene are ENHRY and SYGVKD. This CDR3 is built from 15 residues.

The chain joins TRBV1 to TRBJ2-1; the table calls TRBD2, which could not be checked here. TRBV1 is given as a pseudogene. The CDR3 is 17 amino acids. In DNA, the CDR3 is TGCACCAGCAGCCCTCCCGCGGGGGAGAGCTCCTACAATGAGCAGTTCTTC. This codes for CTSSPPAGESSYNEQFF.

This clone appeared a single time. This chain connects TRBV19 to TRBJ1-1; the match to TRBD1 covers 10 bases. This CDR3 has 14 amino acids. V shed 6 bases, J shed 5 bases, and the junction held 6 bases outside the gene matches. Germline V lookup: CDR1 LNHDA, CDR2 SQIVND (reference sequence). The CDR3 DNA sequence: TGTGCCAGTAGGGGGGACAGGGGAGCGACTGAAGCTTTCTTT. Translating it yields CASRGDRGATEAFF.